This T cell receptor (beta chain) was observed in a study of cytotoxic CD8 clonotypes in ibrutinib-treated CLL. Study-level information: Partial response was seen in around 24 patients and complete response in 2; after median around six years, approximately 14 stayed remitted, around 12 progressed. Regarding the study as a whole: Rare overall, public clonotypes shrank or held steady under therapy.

As for this clone: Its matching antigen is unknown.

This CDR3 spans 14 amino acids. With 2 bases removed from V and 2 bases from J, the gap between germline ends came to 7 bases. CDR1 MGHRA and CDR2 YSYEKL come from the germline V gene. Produced via immunoSEQ multiplex PCR; TCRdb's table is partial and in-frame only. Of 150,000 or so clones listed, 65% to 85% were seen once; the top ten hold less than 9%. The sequence came from a human donor with chronic lymphocytic leukemia. The input for sequencing was PBMCs, taken after 36 months of ibrutinib treatment. V is TRBV4-1 and J is TRBJ2-1; D remains ambiguous. This chain's CDR3 is CASSQNAPYNEQFF. The DNA of the CDR3 is TGCGCCAGCAGCCAAAATGCTCCCTACAATGAGCAGTTCTTC.